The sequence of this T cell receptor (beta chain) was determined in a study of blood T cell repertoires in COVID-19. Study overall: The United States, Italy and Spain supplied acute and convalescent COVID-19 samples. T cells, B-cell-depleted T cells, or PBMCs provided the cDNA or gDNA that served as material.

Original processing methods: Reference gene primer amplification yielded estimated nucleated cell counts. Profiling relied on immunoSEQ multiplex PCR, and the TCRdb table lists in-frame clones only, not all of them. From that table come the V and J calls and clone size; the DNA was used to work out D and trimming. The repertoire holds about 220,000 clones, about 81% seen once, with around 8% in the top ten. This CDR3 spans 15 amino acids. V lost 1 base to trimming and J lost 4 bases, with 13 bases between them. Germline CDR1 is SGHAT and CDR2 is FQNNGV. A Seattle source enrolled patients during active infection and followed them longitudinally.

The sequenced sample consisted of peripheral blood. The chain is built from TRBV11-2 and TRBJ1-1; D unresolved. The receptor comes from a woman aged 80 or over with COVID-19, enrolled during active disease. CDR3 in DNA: TGTGCCAGCAGCTTAGTTGGCCAGTGGGCCACTGAAGCTTTCTTT. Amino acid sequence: CASSLVGQWATEAFF.